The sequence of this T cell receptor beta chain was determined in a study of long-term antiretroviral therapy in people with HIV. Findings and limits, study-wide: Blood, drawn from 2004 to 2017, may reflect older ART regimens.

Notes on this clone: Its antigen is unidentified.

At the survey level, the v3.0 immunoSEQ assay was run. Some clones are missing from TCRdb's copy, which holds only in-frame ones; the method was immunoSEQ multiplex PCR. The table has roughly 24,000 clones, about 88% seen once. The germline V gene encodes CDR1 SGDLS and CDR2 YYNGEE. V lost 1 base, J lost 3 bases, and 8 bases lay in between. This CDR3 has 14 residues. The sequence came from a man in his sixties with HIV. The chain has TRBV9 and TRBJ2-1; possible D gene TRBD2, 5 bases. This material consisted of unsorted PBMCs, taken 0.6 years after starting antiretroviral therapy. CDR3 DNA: TGTGCCAGCAGCGTAACGACTAACTACAATGAGCAGTTCTTC. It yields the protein CASSVTTNYNEQFF.